Given below is one T cell receptor (beta chain) in context. The antigen remains unidentified. The sample is drawn from a study of vaccination effects on CD4 cells after COVID-19. Method: immunoSEQ multiplex PCR; TCRdb's copy keeps in-frame clones and lacks some. The sample contains about 41,000 clones, over 60% of which appear only once. Peptide-pool stimulation followed by sequencing identified expanded antigen-specific CD4+ clonotypes in the ViraFEST assay. Isolating CD4+ T cells followed less than 12 days of culture. Vaccinees lacked prior SARS-CoV-2 infection and tested negative for nucleocapsid antibodies. Germline V gene sequence: CDR1 LGHDT, CDR2 YNNKEL (reference sequence). J was trimmed by 0 bases and V by 5 bases; bases with no gene match: 12. The CDR3 has 19 amino acids.

V gene TRBV3-1 (or the pseudogene TRBV3-2) combines with J gene TRBJ2-7; 14 nucleotides align to TRBD2. The sequence was obtained from a human donor who received a COVID-19 vaccine. Sequenced material: CD4+ T cells from PBMCs cultured with HCoV-NL63 spike peptides, taken before COVID-19 vaccination. The DNA for the CDR3 is TGTGCCAGCAGCGAGACGGGACTAGCGGGGGCTCCTAGCTCCTACGAGCAGTACGTC. Translated, it gives CASSETGLAGAPSSYEQYV.